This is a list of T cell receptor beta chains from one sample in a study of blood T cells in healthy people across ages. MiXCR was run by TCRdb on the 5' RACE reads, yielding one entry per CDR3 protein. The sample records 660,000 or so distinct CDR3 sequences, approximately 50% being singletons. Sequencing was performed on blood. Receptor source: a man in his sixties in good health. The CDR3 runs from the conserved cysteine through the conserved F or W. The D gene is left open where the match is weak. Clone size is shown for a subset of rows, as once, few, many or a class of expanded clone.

CDR3nt: TGTGCCAGGAGGACAGGGACCTATAATTCACCCCTCCACTTT
CDR3aa: CARRTGTYNSPLHF
abundance: .
len: 14
v_gene: TRBV2
d_gene: TRBD1
j_gene: TRBJ1-6

CDR3nt: TGCAGCGTTGTTACCCCCGGGGTCTACTACGAGCAGTACTTC
CDR3aa: CSVVTPGVYYEQYF
abundance: few
len: 14
v_gene: TRBV29-1
d_gene: .
j_gene: TRBJ2-7

CDR3nt: TGTGCCAGCAGTACTCCCGGGACTAGCGCCCTGACCCAGTACTTC
CDR3aa: CASSTPGTSALTQYF
abundance: .
len: 15
v_gene: TRBV6-2/TRBV6-3
d_gene: TRBD2
j_gene: TRBJ2-5

CDR3nt: TGTGCCAGCAGTTACTCGGTCGCATCCCCCTACGAGCAGTACTTC
CDR3aa: CASSYSVASPYEQYF
abundance: .
len: 15
v_gene: TRBV6-5
d_gene: .
j_gene: TRBJ2-7

CDR3nt: TGTGCCATCAGTGGGGGGACAGACTCCTACGAGCAGTACTTC
CDR3aa: CAISGGTDSYEQYF
abundance: few
len: 14
v_gene: TRBV10-3
d_gene: TRBD1
j_gene: TRBJ2-7

CDR3nt: TGTGCCAGCAGACCCCAGGACCGACACTCTGGGGCCAACGTCCTGACTTTC
CDR3aa: CASRPQDRHSGANVLTF
abundance: .
len: 17
v_gene: TRBV27
d_gene: .
j_gene: TRBJ2-6

CDR3nt: TGTGCCAGCAGCGTTCAGGGGGCCGACACTGAAGCTTTCTTT
CDR3aa: CASSVQGADTEAFF
abundance: once
len: 14
v_gene: TRBV9
d_gene: TRBD1
j_gene: TRBJ1-1

CDR3nt: TGCACCGCCGGGGGTTCCGGCGGGGAGCTGTTTTTT
CDR3aa: CTAGGSGGELFF
abundance: .
len: 12
v_gene: TRBV29-1
d_gene: .
j_gene: TRBJ2-2

CDR3nt: TGTGCCAGCAGCCAAGATAGGACAGGGGGGCCGATCTATGGCTACACCTTC
CDR3aa: CASSQDRTGGPIYGYTF
abundance: .
len: 17
v_gene: TRBV3-1
d_gene: TRBD1
j_gene: TRBJ1-2

CDR3nt: TGTGCCAGCAGTTCGGGACTAGCGGGGGGCGCTAGCACAGATACGCAGTATTTT
CDR3aa: CASSSGLAGGASTDTQYF
abundance: .
len: 18
v_gene: TRBV12-3/TRBV12-4
d_gene: TRBD2
j_gene: TRBJ2-3

CDR3nt: TGCAGTGCTAGGCAACAAGGCCCGCACGAAGATACGCAGTATTTT
CDR3aa: CSARQQGPHEDTQYF
abundance: few
len: 15
v_gene: TRBV20-1
d_gene: .
j_gene: TRBJ2-3

CDR3nt: TGTGCCATCCAGGACAGGGGAAACACTGAAGCTTTCTTT
CDR3aa: CAIQDRGNTEAFF
abundance: .
len: 13
v_gene: TRBV10-3
d_gene: TRBD1
j_gene: TRBJ1-1

CDR3nt: TGCGCCAGCAGCCCGGACGGATCCTCTGGGGCCAACGTCCTGACTTTC
CDR3aa: CASSPDGSSGANVLTF
abundance: few
len: 16
v_gene: TRBV5-1
d_gene: .
j_gene: TRBJ2-6

CDR3nt: TGCGCCAGCAGCTTGGCCCCGGGAGGGCGCGTCGGTGAGCAGTTCTTC
CDR3aa: CASSLAPGGRVGEQFF
abundance: .
len: 16
v_gene: TRBV5-1
d_gene: TRBD2
j_gene: TRBJ2-1

CDR3nt: TGCAGTGCCTATAGCGGGGGGGTTTACGAGCAGTACTTC
CDR3aa: CSAYSGGVYEQYF
abundance: .
len: 13
v_gene: TRBV20-1
d_gene: TRBD2
j_gene: TRBJ2-7

CDR3nt: TGTGCCAGCTCCCGTAGACAGGGCGAAGGCTGCACCTTC
CDR3aa: CASSRRQGEGCTF
abundance: .
len: 13
v_gene: TRBV3-1
d_gene: TRBD1
j_gene: TRBJ1-2

CDR3nt: TGTGCCAGCAGTTGGTCCAGGGAGGATTCACCCCTCCACTTT
CDR3aa: CASSWSREDSPLHF
abundance: once
len: 14
v_gene: TRBV27
d_gene: .
j_gene: TRBJ1-6

CDR3nt: TGTGCCATCCTGGACAGGGGGCAGGGAAAGCAGTACTTC
CDR3aa: CAILDRGQGKQYF
abundance: .
len: 13
v_gene: TRBV6-1
d_gene: TRBD1
j_gene: TRBJ2-4

CDR3nt: TGTGCCACCAGCAGGGAAGGGTACGAGCAGTACTTC
CDR3aa: CATSREGYEQYF
abundance: few
len: 12
v_gene: TRBV15
d_gene: .
j_gene: TRBJ2-7